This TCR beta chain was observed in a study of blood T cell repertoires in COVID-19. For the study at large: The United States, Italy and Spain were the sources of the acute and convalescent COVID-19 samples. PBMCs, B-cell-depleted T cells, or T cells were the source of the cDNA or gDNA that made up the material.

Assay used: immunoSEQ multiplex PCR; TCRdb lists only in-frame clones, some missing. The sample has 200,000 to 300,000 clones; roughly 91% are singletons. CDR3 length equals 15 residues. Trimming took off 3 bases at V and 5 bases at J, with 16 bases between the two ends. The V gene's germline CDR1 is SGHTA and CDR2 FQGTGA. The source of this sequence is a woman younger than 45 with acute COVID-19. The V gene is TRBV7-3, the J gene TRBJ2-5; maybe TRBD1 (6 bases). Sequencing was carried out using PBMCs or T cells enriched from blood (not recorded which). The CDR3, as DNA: TGTGCCAGCAGCTTGGGTTTACAGGGAAGGGAGACCCAGTACTTC. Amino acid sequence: CASSLGLQGRETQYF.